Below are 30 T cell receptor beta chains sequenced from a single sample in a study of CD8 T cells in Susac syndrome (dated by TCRdb to about 2019). The library came from the immunoSEQ multiplex PCR assay. RNA was extracted using the RNeasy kit, and roughly 0.45 to 1 microgram was reverse transcribed with random hexamers. TCRdb's own reprocessing of the public reads used fastp at Q25 and MiXCR and kept productive beta chains. Every CDR3 protein is listed once, alongside the most common genes and DNA of its rows. This sample gives about 140,000 distinct CDR3 sequences in total; 94% of them show up just once. Of the sample, over 0.25% falls within the top ten clones. Sequencing input: CD8+ T cells from PBMCs. The receptors shown here come from a human donor in good health.

This sequence joins TRBV6-5 and TRBJ2-1; the match to TRBD2 covers 7 bases. Trimming took 2 bases from V and 2 from J; bases not matched to a gene: 12. The V gene's germline CDR1 is MNHEY and CDR2 SVGAGI. The CDR3 consists of 18 residues. In DNA, the CDR3 is TGTGCCAGCAGTTACCCCCGGGGTGGCGGGAGTACCTACAATGAGCAGTTCTTC. Translated, it gives CASSYPRGGGSTYNEQFF.

The J gene is TRBJ2-1, the V gene TRBV27; 8 bases map to TRBD2. Germline V gene data show CDR1 as MNHEY and CDR2 as SMNVEV (reference sequence). With 6 bases clipped from V and 5 bases from J, the junction kept 3 bases outside the gene matches. There are 13 residues in the CDR3. CDR3 sequence reads: CASSGLANNEQFF. The CDR3 DNA is TGTGCCAGCAGCGGACTAGCTAACAATGAGCAGTTCTTC.

The chain uses TRBV9 and TRBJ2-1; D is undetermined. Germline V gene sequence: CDR1 SGDLS, CDR2 YYNGEE. V was trimmed by 3 bases and J by 4 bases, leaving 14 bases between them. CDR3 length: 15 residues. This CDR3 reads CASSGTGLEYNEQFF. The DNA of the CDR3 is TGTGCCAGCAGCGGAACGGGTCTGGAATACAATGAGCAGTTCTTC.

This rearrangement joins TRBV28 to TRBJ2-7; TRBD2 matches at 10 bases. This CDR3 is built from 13 residues. With 6 bases clipped from V and 5 bases from J, the junction kept 4 bases outside the gene matches. Germline V gene sequence: CDR1 MDHEN, CDR2 SYDVKM. For the CDR3, the DNA is TGTGCCAGCAGGGCTAGCGGGAGCGACGAGCAGTACTTC. The encoded protein is CASRASGSDEQYF. The variable domain in full, completed from reference TRBV28 and TRBJ2-7, reads DVKVTQSSRYLVKRTGEKVFLECVQDMDHENMFWYRQDPGLGLRLIYFSYDVKMKEKGDIPEGYSVSREKKERFSLILESASTNQTSMYLCASRASGSDEQYFGPGTRLTVT.

This chain connects TRBV6-2 or TRBV6-3 to TRBJ2-1; no definite D call. Germline V gene lookup returns CDR1 MNHEY and CDR2 SVGEGT. CDR3 length: 12 amino acids. V shed 4 bases and J shed 8 bases, with 9 bases lying between them. The CDR3 DNA reads as TGTGCCAGCAGTTCCACTTTAGATGAGCAGTTCTTC. Translation: CASSSTLDEQFF.

This clonotype was seen once. J is TRBJ2-7 and V is TRBV24-1; no definite D call. The germline V gene has CDR1 KGHDR and CDR2 SFDVKD. This CDR3 contains 13 residues. V dropped 3 bases and J dropped 1 base, with 6 bases sitting between them. This CDR3 reads CATSDPQSYEQYF. CDR3 nucleotide sequence: TGTGCCACCAGTGATCCACAATCCTACGAGCAGTACTTC.

The chain joins TRBV3-1 to TRBJ2-5; a weak D match, TRBD1 (6 bases). The CDR3 has 11 residues. Germline V gives CDR1 LGHDT, CDR2 YNNKEL (reference sequence). V was shortened by 3 bases and J by 7 bases, with 6 bases between the two germline ends. CDR3 nucleotides: TGTGCCAGCAGCCACAGGGGGACCCAGTACTTC. Translated: CASSHRGTQYF.

The chain employs TRBV28 and TRBJ2-7; D perhaps matches TRBD2 (5 bases). V shed 6 bases and J shed 1 base, with 13 bases lying between them. Germline loops: CDR1 MDHEN, CDR2 SYDVKM. This CDR3 comprises 14 residues. The CDR3 nucleotides are TGTGCCAGCAGCTTCGACGGGGAATCCTACGAGCAGTACTTC. Translation gives CASSFDGESYEQYF.

The chain uses TRBV27 and TRBJ1-1; 10 bases line up with TRBD1. V shed 7 bases and J 1 base; nucleotides not matched to a gene: 15. Germline CDR1 is MNHEY and CDR2 is SMNVEV (reference sequence). This CDR3 spans 18 amino acids. The CDR3 sequence: CASKNLLRTGGENTEAFF. Here the CDR3 DNA reads TGTGCCAGCAAAAATCTCCTTCGGACAGGGGGTGAGAACACTGAAGCTTTCTTT.

V is TRBV6-2 or TRBV6-3 and J is TRBJ2-1; no reliable D call. The CDR3 consists of 15 residues. Trimming removed 10 bases at V and 4 bases at J, with 20 bases between. Germline values: CDR1 MNHEY, CDR2 SVGEGT. CDR3 loop: CATKEFDWIYNEQFF. CDR3 in DNA: TGTGCCACCAAAGAGTTCGACTGGATTTACAATGAGCAGTTCTTC.

This clonotype was detected once. This chain uses TRBV4-3 with TRBJ1-2; the D gene is possibly TRBD1 (5 bases). Germline V gene data show CDR1 as LGHNA and CDR2 as YSLEER. V shed 0 bases and J shed 6 bases, with 17 bases lying between them. CDR3 length: 16 residues. CDR3 region: CASSQENLAGRDGYTF. The CDR3 region has the DNA TGCGCCAGCAGCCAAGAAAACCTGGCAGGGAGGGATGGCTACACCTTC.

The chain couples TRBV21-1 to TRBJ1-1; TRBD1 is taken as the D call from the table, unchecked against the DNA. TRBV21-1 is noted as a pseudogene. The CDR3 is 14 residues long. DNA for the CDR3: TGTGCCAGCAGCAGCCCCCTCAAGGACACTGAAGCTTTCTTT. This sequence encodes CASSSPLKDTEAFF.

This clonotype appeared a few times. This chain uses TRBV11-2 with TRBJ2-7; D uncertain. The CDR3 is 11 residues long. V was pared by 0 bases and J by 4 bases, with 1 base between. CDR1 is SGHAT, CDR2 FQNNGV, per germline. CDR3 sequence: CASSLEYEQYF. CDR3 nucleotides: TGTGCCAGCAGCTTAGAGTACGAGCAGTACTTC.

The gene calls are TRBV4-3 and TRBJ1-2; D is uncertain. This CDR3 has 12 amino acids. Germline CDR1 and CDR2: LGHNA and YSLEER. V lost 3 bases to trimming and J lost 8 bases, with 10 bases between them. The CDR3 region has the DNA TGCGCCAGCAGCCACAAAACTGGGGGCTACACCTTC. As protein: CASSHKTGGYTF.

The chain employs TRBV5-4 and TRBJ2-7, with D possibly TRBD1 on 5 matching bases. Trimming removed 3 bases from V and 6 bases from J, with 13 bases in between. Germline values: CDR1 SGHNT, CDR2 YYREEE (reference sequence). The CDR3 consists of 13 residues. This CDR3 reads CASSSPGPGEQYF. The CDR3 DNA follows: TGTGCCAGCAGCTCCCCAGGGCCAGGCGAGCAGTACTTC.

The chain employs TRBV13 and TRBJ2-7; TRBD2 matches 16 bases. Germline V lookup: CDR1 PRHDT, CDR2 FYEKMQ (reference sequence). The V and J ends lost 4 bases and 1 base, in that order; junction bases with no gene match: 7. This CDR3 has 18 amino acids. The chain's CDR3 is CASSSTGTSGRASYEQYF. The CDR3 DNA is TGTGCCAGCAGCTCCACCGGGACTAGCGGGAGGGCATCCTACGAGCAGTACTTC. Looking up the rest from reference TRBV13 and TRBJ2-7 gives the full variable domain: AAGVIQSPRHLIKEKRETATLKCYPIPRHDTVYWYQQGPGQDPQFLISFYEKMQSDKGSIPDRFSAQQFSDYHSELNMSSLELGDSALYFCASSSTGTSGRASYEQYFGPGTRLTVT.

The rearrangement uses TRBV29-1 and TRBJ1-2, with 7 nucleotides matching TRBD1. V trimming: 5 bases; J trimming: 8 bases; junction bases outside the gene matches: 8. Germline assignment: CDR1 SQVTM and CDR2 ANQGSEA. This CDR3 comprises 12 residues. CDR3 sequence reads: CSVSSTGEGYTF. The CDR3 DNA sequence: TGCAGCGTTAGTTCTACAGGGGAGGGCTACACCTTC.

The chain combines TRBV30 with TRBJ1-1; D gene unclear. Germline CDR1 is GTSNPN and CDR2 is SVGIG (reference sequence). The ends were cut back, 2 bases at V and 1 base at J, with 5 bases in the middle. This CDR3 is 12 amino acids long. In nucleotides, the CDR3 is TGTGCCTGGAGTCCGGGGAACACTGAAGCTTTCTTT. Its translation is CAWSPGNTEAFF.

The rearrangement joins TRBV20-1 to TRBJ2-7, with D unresolved. V was shortened by 0 bases and J by 5 bases, with 11 bases between the two germline ends. Per germline, CDR1 DFQATT and CDR2 SNEGSKA (reference sequence). This CDR3 has 13 amino acids. Written as DNA, the CDR3 is TGCAGTGCTAGAGATCAGGTTGGGCACGAGCAGTACTTC. This encodes CSARDQVGHEQYF.

This chain uses TRBV29-1 with TRBJ2-5; D is perhaps TRBD1 (5 bases). The germline CDR1 and CDR2 sequences are SQVTM and ANQGSEA. Trimming removed 1 base from V and 5 bases from J, with 20 bases in between. This CDR3 spans 16 amino acids. The CDR3 is CSVEVLRAIESETQYF. In DNA form, the CDR3 reads TGCAGCGTTGAAGTGCTCAGGGCGATTGAATCGGAGACCCAGTACTTC.

The genes are TRBV3-1 and TRBJ1-1; a weak D match, TRBD1 (5 bases). The CDR3 has 15 residues. Trimming left V 1 base short and J 7 bases short, with 16 bases between. From germline, CDR1 is LGHDT and CDR2 YNNKEL (reference sequence). DNA for the CDR3: TGTGCCAGCAGCCAAGTAGGGGCAATGAGTAGTGAAGCTTTCTTT. Protein product: CASSQVGAMSSEAFF. Drawing the rest from reference TRBV3-1 and TRBJ1-1, the complete variable domain is DTAVSQTPKYLVTQMGNDKSIKCEQNLGHDTMYWYKQDSKKFLKIMFSYNNKELIINETVPNRFSPKSPDKAHLNLHINSLELGDSAVYFCASSQVGAMSSEAFFGQGTRLTVV.

This chain connects TRBV29-1 to TRBJ2-7, with 12 positions matching TRBD2. The germline V gene has CDR1 SQVTM and CDR2 ANQGSEA. This CDR3 comprises 13 residues. J lost 4 bases, V lost 7 bases, and 5 bases had no gene match. CDR3 bases: TGCAGCGCCGTACTAGCGGGAGGTTACGAGCAGTACTTC. Its protein product is CSAVLAGGYEQYF.

J is TRBJ2-1 and V is TRBV29-1; a weak D match, TRBD2 (6 bases). CDR1 is SQVTM, CDR2 ANQGSEA, per germline. CDR3 length: 15 amino acids. With 3 bases removed from V and 0 bases from J, the gap between germline ends came to 12 bases. The CDR3 spells CSVDGGASSYNEQFF. Here the CDR3 DNA reads TGCAGCGTTGACGGGGGAGCGAGCTCCTACAATGAGCAGTTCTTC.

The chain joins TRBV15 to TRBJ2-3, with 7 bases matching TRBD2. The CDR3 totals 16 residues. The V segment lost 7 bases and the J segment 4 bases; nucleotides outside the gene matches: 14. CDR1 and CDR2 (germline): LNHNV, YYDKDF (reference sequence). CDR3 residues: CATTSLMREFADTQYF. CDR3 sequence (DNA): TGTGCCACCACCTCTTTGATGCGGGAGTTCGCAGATACGCAGTATTTT.

This chain joins TRBV4-3 and TRBJ2-2, with D tentatively TRBD2 (6 bases). This CDR3 spans 19 amino acids. Germline V lookup: CDR1 LGHNA, CDR2 YSLEER. Trimming took off 0 bases at V and 4 bases at J, with 21 bases between the two ends. The CDR3 is CASSQDSGWLGGGTGELFF. The CDR3 coding sequence is TGCGCCAGCAGCCAAGATAGCGGCTGGTTGGGAGGTGGCACCGGGGAGCTGTTTTTT.

The chain links TRBV29-1 to TRBJ2-7; TRBD1 matches at 7 bases. The germline gives CDR1 SQVTM, CDR2 ANQGSEA. The CDR3 runs to 12 residues. After removal of 7 bases from V and 1 base from J, the junction contained 4 bases not matched to a gene. The DNA for the CDR3 is TGCAGCGCCCGGGACAGTTCCTACGAGCAGTACTTC. This translates into CSARDSSYEQYF.

The rearrangement uses TRBV14 and TRBJ2-1, with D perhaps TRBD2 (5 bases). This CDR3 contains 14 residues. CDR1 and CDR2 from the germline V gene are SGHDN and FVKESK. V dropped 4 bases and J dropped 0 bases, with 7 bases sitting between them. CDR3 region: CASSPSISYNEQFF. The CDR3 DNA is TGTGCCAGCAGCCCTAGCATCTCCTACAATGAGCAGTTCTTC.

This clonotype was recorded only once. The V call is TRBV9, the J call TRBJ2-3; D gene ambiguous. CDR3 length equals 13 residues. From germline, CDR1 is SGDLS and CDR2 YYNGEE. V was pared by 0 bases and J by 4 bases, with 6 bases between. Written as DNA, the CDR3 is TGTGCCAGCAGCGTAGTTAACGCAGATACGCAGTATTTT. Its protein is CASSVVNADTQYF.

The V and J genes are TRBV5-6 and TRBJ2-1, with D perhaps matching TRBD1 (5 bases). Trimming shortened V by 2 bases and J by 7 bases, and 10 bases separated the two germline ends. CDR1 and CDR2 from the germline V gene are SGHDT and YYEEEE. The CDR3 covers 13 residues. CDR3 amino acids: CASSLGAENEQFF. CDR3 DNA: TGTGCCAGCAGCTTAGGGGCGGAGAATGAGCAGTTCTTC. The full variable domain, its missing parts supplied by reference TRBV5-6 and TRBJ2-1, is DAGVTQSPTHLIKTRGQQVTLRCSPKSGHDTVSWYQQALGQGPQFIFQYYEEEERQRGNFPDRFSGHQFPNYSSELNVNALLLGDSALYLCASSLGAENEQFFGPGTRLTVL.

The rearrangement joins TRBV6-6 to TRBJ2-5; 10 bases agree with TRBD2. The CDR3 has 15 residues. With V trimmed by 1 base and J by 5 bases, 4 bases remained unmatched. CDR1 and CDR2 (germline): MNHNY, SVGAGI (reference sequence). DNA of the CDR3: TGTGCCAGCAGTTACTTAGCGGGAGGTCATGAGACCCAGTACTTC. Protein sequence: CASSYLAGGHETQYF.